These 10 T cell receptor beta chains originate from one sample sequenced in a study of blood T cell repertoires in COVID-19. Generated by immunoSEQ multiplex PCR, the TCRdb table keeps only in-frame clones and is missing some. The table includes 200,000 to 300,000 clones, approximately 90% detected once. Sequenced input: peripheral blood. These receptors all stem from a woman aged 40 to 49 who had recovered from COVID-19.

The V gene is TRBV7-9, the J gene TRBJ2-7; 9 nucleotides line up with TRBD2. Germline CDR1 and CDR2: SEHNR and FQNEAQ (reference sequence). With 5 bases clipped from V and 4 bases from J, the junction kept 12 bases outside the gene matches. This CDR3 has 16 residues. Here the CDR3 DNA reads TGTGCCAGCAGCCCCCAGCGGGGCGGGAGGGCTTACGAGCAGTACTTC. Translation: CASSPQRGGRAYEQYF.

The chain uses TRBV5-4 and TRBJ2-1, with TRBD2 identical over 12 bases. The CDR3 runs to 17 residues. Germline trimming cut 0 bases from V and 4 bases from J; bases unmatched to any gene: 5. CDR1 is SGHNT, CDR2 YYREEE, per germline (reference sequence). CDR3 amino acids: CASSLGPTSGRYNEQFF. The CDR3 coding sequence is TGTGCCAGCAGCTTGGGCCCCACTAGCGGGAGGTACAATGAGCAGTTCTTC.

The chain combines TRBV30 with TRBJ1-2, with D unclear. Germline loops: CDR1 GTSNPN, CDR2 SVGIG (reference sequence). V lost 7 bases to trimming and J lost 5 bases, with 17 bases between them. CDR3 length equals 13 residues. In nucleotides, the CDR3 is TGTGCCTCCCCCCGTCCGGCGGAATATGGCTACACCTTC. Protein: CASPRPAEYGYTF. Full variable domain (remainder filled in from reference TRBV30 and TRBJ1-2): SQTIHQWPATLVQPVGSPLSLECTVEGTSNPNLYWYRQAAGRGLQLLFYSVGIGQISSEVPQNLSASRPQDRQFILSSKKLLLSDSGFYLCASPRPAEYGYTFGSGTRLTVV.

The chain uses TRBV7-9 and TRBJ1-2; D remains ambiguous. This CDR3 has 13 amino acids. V was shortened by 5 bases and J by 7 bases, with 14 bases between the two germline ends. CDR1 is SEHNR, CDR2 FQNEAQ, per germline (reference sequence). CDR3: CASSPPFSPGYTF. Written as DNA, the CDR3 is TGTGCCAGCAGCCCCCCCTTCTCCCCTGGCTACACCTTC.

This rearrangement joins TRBV24-1 to TRBJ2-2, with 7 bases fitting TRBD1. Trimming took 3 bases from V and 2 from J; bases not matched to a gene: 2. Germline-derived CDR1 and CDR2 are KGHDR and SFDVKD. The CDR3 runs to 15 residues. CDR3 residues: CATSDGTANTGELFF. CDR3 DNA sequence: TGTGCCACCAGTGATGGGACAGCCAACACCGGGGAGCTGTTTTTT.

The chain uses TRBV30 and TRBJ1-6; 7 bases map to TRBD1. Germline V lookup: CDR1 GTSNPN, CDR2 SVGIG (reference sequence). The CDR3 consists of 14 residues. Germline trimming cut 1 base from V and 8 bases from J; bases unmatched to any gene: 5. The CDR3 is CAWSGDSSDSPLHF. For the CDR3, the DNA is TGTGCCTGGAGTGGGGACAGTTCTGATTCACCCCTCCACTTT.

This sequence joins TRBV30 and TRBJ2-5; D might be TRBD2 (5 bases). There are 15 residues in the CDR3. Trimming left V 1 base short and J 4 bases short, with 16 bases between. Germline V gene sequence: CDR1 GTSNPN, CDR2 SVGIG (reference sequence). The CDR3 sequence: CAWSAPHGVGETQYF. In nucleotides, the CDR3 is TGTGCCTGGAGTGCCCCCCACGGGGTAGGAGAGACCCAGTACTTC.

The rearrangement joins TRBV6-2 or TRBV6-3 to TRBJ1-5; tentative D call: TRBD1 (6 bases). The germline gives CDR1 MNHEY, CDR2 SVGEGT. The CDR3 has 16 amino acids. The ends were cut back, 2 bases at V and 6 bases at J, with 17 bases in the middle. CDR3 DNA sequence: TGTGCCAGCAGTTACCGACCGCGAAGGGGGGGTCAGCCCCAGCATTTT. As protein: CASSYRPRRGGQPQHF.

The gene calls are TRBV7-2 and TRBJ2-1; 12 positions match TRBD2. This CDR3 spans 14 amino acids. V shed 5 bases and J 7 bases; nucleotides not matched to a gene: 3. Germline values: CDR1 SGHTA, CDR2 FQGNSA. The CDR3 DNA reads TGTGCCAGCAGCCCCACTAGCGGGAGGAATGAGCAGTTCTTC. Amino acids: CASSPTSGRNEQFF.

The chain combines TRBV7-9 with TRBJ2-5, with D maybe TRBD2 (5 bases). Germline V lookup: CDR1 SEHNR, CDR2 FQNEAQ (reference sequence). The CDR3 is made up of 14 amino acids. The V end lost 5 bases, the J end lost 5 bases, and 15 bases lay between the germline ends. The CDR3 sequence: CASSPEDSPETQYF. The CDR3 DNA follows: TGTGCCAGCAGCCCCGAGGACTCCCCGGAGACCCAGTACTTC.